This passage covers 22 T cell receptor beta chains from one sample sequenced in a study of patients and donors after allogeneic stem cell transplantation. TCRdb reprocessed the RT-PCR reads with MiXCR, giving one entry per CDR3 protein. The sample yields fewer than 500,000 distinct CDR3 sequences, 16% seen once. The source material was blood, either unsorted or a sorted T cell fraction (not recorded which). These receptors were taken from a human donor who was either an allogeneic HSCT recipient or a stem cell or donor lymphocyte infusion donor (not recorded which). It is not recorded whose cells these are; they may come from a transplant donor.

This clonotype was seen more than once but under ten times. This chain links TRBV15 with TRBJ1-1; D remains unclear. Trimming took 1 base from V and 2 from J, leaving 11 bases between them. The CDR3 consists of 15 residues. The germline V gene has CDR1 LNHNV and CDR2 YYDKDF (reference sequence). Here the CDR3 DNA reads TGTGCCACCAGCAGAGGCGCGTGGGGTAACACTGAAGCTTTCTTT. Its translation is CATSRGAWGNTEAFF.

This clonotype has only a few counts. The J gene is TRBJ2-5, the V gene TRBV6-5; possible D gene TRBD1, 5 bases. The CDR3 has 14 amino acids. V shed 4 bases and J shed 5 bases, with 14 bases lying between them. Germline assignment: CDR1 MNHEY and CDR2 SVGAGI. The CDR3 DNA reads TGTGCCAGCAGTTCCCGGCAGGGTATGGAGACCCAGTACTTC. Its protein product is CASSSRQGMETQYF.

The chain is built from TRBV2 and TRBJ2-5; 8 bases are shared with TRBD2. This CDR3 contains 14 residues. CDR1 is SNHLY and CDR2 is FYNNEI in the germline V gene. V gave up 6 bases and J gave up 5 bases; unmatched junction bases: 8. DNA of the CDR3: TGTGCCAGCAGAGGGGGAGCGGGAGTGGAGACCCAGTACTTC. Encoded protein: CASRGGAGVETQYF.

The V call is TRBV5-1, the J call TRBJ2-1, with 11 bases identical to TRBD2. CDR1 is SGHRS, CDR2 YFSETQ, per germline. The V gene end was trimmed by 0 bases and the J gene end by 7 bases; junction bases not matched to a gene: 9. CDR3 size: 17 residues. Written as DNA, the CDR3 is TGCGCCAGCAGCTTGGAATTACTAGCGGGAGTGGGGAATGAGCAGTTCTTC. The encoded protein is CASSLELLAGVGNEQFF.

This clonotype was observed many times. V is TRBV6-1 and J is TRBJ1-2; a possible D gene is TRBD1 (5 bases). The CDR3 has 15 amino acids. Deletions cut 3 bases from V and 0 bases from J, with 11 bases between. CDR1 and CDR2 from the germline V gene are MNHNS and SASEGT. The CDR3 DNA reads as TGTGCCAGCAGTGACCGGGGGAAGCCTAACTATGGCTACACCTTC. Residues: CASSDRGKPNYGYTF.

V usage is TRBV30 and J usage is TRBJ1-2; TRBD1 matches 7 bases. The ends lost 0 bases at V and 3 bases at J; junction bases unmatched: 4. The germline CDR1 and CDR2 sequences are GTSNPN and SVGIG (reference sequence). CDR3 size: 14 residues. The CDR3 region has the DNA TGTGCCTGGAGTGTAAATACAGGGGACTATGGCTACACCTTC. Encoded protein: CAWSVNTGDYGYTF.

This clonotype was recorded a few times. This chain links TRBV20-1 with TRBJ2-2; TRBD2 matches 8 bases. Germline V gives CDR1 DFQATT, CDR2 SNEGSKA (reference sequence). Trimming cost V 4 bases and J 3 bases; bases outside gene matches: 7. This CDR3 spans 15 amino acids. The CDR3 region is CSAKNREGDTGELFF. Written as DNA, the CDR3 is TGCAGTGCTAAAAATCGGGAGGGCGACACCGGGGAGCTGTTTTTT.

A few counts support this clonotype. The CDR3 nucleotides are TGCAGCGCCCAGGGACAGACTAACTATGGCTACACCTTC. This sequence encodes CSAQGQTNYGYTF. The chain employs TRBV29-1 and TRBJ1-2; the match to TRBD1 covers 7 bases. This CDR3 is built from 13 residues. With V trimmed by 7 bases and J by 0 bases, 5 bases remained unmatched. Germline loops: CDR1 SQVTM, CDR2 ANQGSEA. The complete variable domain, with remaining parts taken from reference TRBV29-1 and TRBJ1-2, reads SAVISQKPSRDICQRGTSLTIQCQVDSQVTMMFWYRQQPGQSLTLIATANQGSEATYESGFVIDKFPISRPNLTFSTLTVSNMSPEDSSIYLCSAQGQTNYGYTFGSGTRLTVV.

The chain has TRBV10-3 and TRBJ1-3; D not certain. The CDR3 runs 13 residues. CDR1 ENHRY and CDR2 SYGVKD come from the germline V gene. The V end was cut by 7 bases, the J end by 4 bases, with 11 bases between. CDR3 residues: CAITTGLGNTIYF. DNA for the CDR3: TGTGCCATCACTACGGGCCTCGGAAACACCATATATTTT.

The V gene is TRBV7-8, the J gene TRBJ2-3; 10 bases fit TRBD2. V trimming: 5 bases; J trimming: 3 bases; junction bases outside the gene matches: 5. CDR1 and CDR2 from the germline V gene are SGHVS and FQNEAQ. The CDR3 has 15 residues. The CDR3: CASSPEGLATDTQYF. The CDR3 coding sequence is TGTGCCAGCAGCCCCGAGGGACTAGCGACAGATACGCAGTATTTT.

V gene TRBV12-5 combines with J gene TRBJ2-1; 9 bases agree with TRBD2. With V trimmed by 7 bases and J by 4 bases, 8 bases remained unmatched. CDR1 LGHNT and CDR2 FRNRAP come from the germline V gene. CDR3 size: 15 residues. Written as DNA, the CDR3 is TGTGCTAGTGCCCTTAGCGGGAGTCGGTACAATGAGCAGTTCTTC. Encoded protein: CASALSGSRYNEQFF.

This clonotype was found a few times. The chain employs TRBV27 and TRBJ2-4; the D call may be TRBD1 or TRBD2 (6 bases each). V lost 8 bases and J 8 bases, leaving 25 bases between the germline ends. Germline V CDR1 and CDR2: MNHEY, SMNVEV (reference sequence). The CDR3 is 16 amino acids. CDR3: CASRKLEWGANDIQYF. The CDR3 nucleotides are TGTGCCAGCCGAAAACTTGAGTGGGGGGCGAATGACATTCAGTACTTC.

The chain combines TRBV12-3 or TRBV12-4 with TRBJ2-2; 7 bases match TRBD1. The CDR3 covers 14 residues. Trimming cost V 5 bases and J 6 bases; bases outside gene matches: 6. The CDR3 DNA reads TGTGCCAGCAGTCCCCGGACAGGCTCCGGGGAGCTGTTTTTT. This encodes CASSPRTGSGELFF.

This clonotype has a handful of counts. V gene TRBV29-1 combines with J gene TRBJ1-1; no definite D call. Between the trimmed V and J ends, which lost 8 bases and 0 bases, there was a span of 16 bases. CDR1 is SQVTM and CDR2 is ANQGSEA in the germline V gene. CDR3 length: 14 residues. In DNA, the CDR3 is TGCAGCATCGACCCGCACCTCATGAACACTGAAGCTTTCTTT. The encoded protein is CSIDPHLMNTEAFF.

This clonotype was detected only a few times. V is TRBV5-1 and J is TRBJ2-3; D remains ambiguous. The ends were cut back, 0 bases at V and 4 bases at J, with 15 bases in the middle. The CDR3 runs 16 residues. CDR1 is SGHRS and CDR2 is YFSETQ in the germline V gene. CDR3 sequence (DNA): TGCGCCAGCAGCTTGGCGGCAGTATATTTGTCAGATACGCAGTATTTT. It yields the protein CASSLAAVYLSDTQYF.

The sample holds a few counts of this clonotype. This CDR3 reads CASSLASGRGAGNNEQFF. CDR3 nucleotides: TGTGCCAGCAGTTTGGCCAGCGGGAGAGGAGCTGGGAACAATGAGCAGTTCTTC. The rearrangement joins TRBV12-3 or TRBV12-4 to TRBJ2-1; TRBD2 agrees at 8 bases. The CDR3 is 18 residues long. With V trimmed by 3 bases and J by 5 bases, 15 bases remained unmatched.

This rearrangement joins TRBV18 to TRBJ1-6; tentatively, D is TRBD1 (5 bases). CDR1 is KGHSH, CDR2 LQKENI, per germline. This CDR3 has 17 amino acids. Trimming cost V 3 bases and J 0 bases, with 12 bases left between them. The CDR3 sequence is CASSPGRQSSYNSPLHF. In nucleotides, the CDR3 is TGTGCCAGCTCACCGGGACGGCAGAGCTCCTATAATTCACCCCTCCACTTT. The full variable domain, its missing parts supplied by reference TRBV18 and TRBJ1-6, is NAGVMQNPRHLVRRRGQEARLRCSPMKGHSHVYWYRQLPEEGLKFMVYLQKENIIDESGMPKERFSAEFPKEGPSILRIQQVVRGDSAAYFCASSPGRQSSYNSPLHFGNGTRLTVT.

This clonotype was picked up a small number of times. J is TRBJ2-5 and V is TRBV12-3 or TRBV12-4; D is unclear. V lost 6 bases and J lost 5, with 16 bases in between. The CDR3 has 14 residues. CDR3 protein: CASSPGPLTETQYF. In nucleotides, the CDR3 is TGTGCCAGCAGCCCCGGGCCCCTTACGGAGACCCAGTACTTC.

Many counts were recorded for this clonotype. J is TRBJ2-7 and V is TRBV27, with 8 bases lining up with TRBD1. Per germline, CDR1 MNHEY and CDR2 SMNVEV (reference sequence). J was trimmed by 2 bases and V by 5 bases; bases with no gene match: 8. The CDR3 runs 15 residues. In nucleotides, the CDR3 is TGTGCCAGCAGTCTAAAAGGGACAGGTGCCTACGAGCAGTACTTC. Translated, it gives CASSLKGTGAYEQYF.

This clonotype came up many times. The rearrangement uses TRBV7-2 and TRBJ2-1; 12 nucleotides align to TRBD2. Per the germline V gene, CDR1 is SGHTA and CDR2 is FQGNSA. CDR3 size: 17 residues. Trimming took 4 bases from V and 0 from J; bases not matched to a gene: 4. CDR3 nucleotides: TGTGCCAGCAGCTATTCTAGCGGGGGGGCCTCCTACAATGAGCAGTTCTTC. It encodes CASSYSSGGASYNEQFF.

This sequence joins TRBV7-6 and TRBJ2-1; a possible D gene is TRBD2 (5 bases). The V and J ends lost 1 base and 9 bases respectively, with 16 bases between them. There are 15 residues in the CDR3. Germline CDR1 is SGHVS and CDR2 is FNYEAQ. CDR3 region: CASSLVLWESSEQFF. The CDR3 DNA is TGTGCCAGCAGCTTAGTACTCTGGGAGTCGAGTGAGCAGTTCTTC.

The chain employs TRBV6-1 and TRBJ1-2; TRBD1 is a possible D gene (5 bases). CDR3 length equals 14 residues. Germline loops: CDR1 MNHNS, CDR2 SASEGT. Trimming stripped 3 bases from V and 8 bases from J, with 16 bases between. The DNA for the CDR3 is TGTGCCAGCAGTGACGCCGACAGTCGGTCGGGCTACACCTTC. This translates into CASSDADSRSGYTF.